This T cell receptor beta chain appears in the sequencing data of a study of cytomegalovirus exposure and HLA in healthy donors. Study-level points and caveats: According to an earlier analysis, most TCR beta V segments yielded productive rearrangements about 90% or about 30% of the time. Analysis was carried out at a later point, and it linked a missense DCLRE1C variant to TCR beta V- and J-gene trimming.

Primers included in the PCR were 60 Vbeta and 13 Jbeta primers. Here immunoSEQ multiplex PCR was the method, and the copy in TCRdb shows in-frame clones only, minus some. The sample yields more than 95,000 clones, roughly four fifths seen once. CDR3 length: 17 amino acids. With 0 bases removed from V and 2 bases from J, the gap between germline ends came to 13 bases. The germline CDR1 and CDR2 sequences are MGHRA and YSYEKL. This clone showed up just once. Its specificity is not known. The receptor was derived from a woman aged 45-65 years in good health and CMV-seropositive. The chain carries TRBV4-1 and TRBJ1-4; D unresolved. The material sequenced was PBMCs. Here the CDR3 DNA reads TGCGCCAGCAGCCAAGATATTCAGATTCCGACTAATGAAAAACTGTTTTTT. This translates into CASSQDIQIPTNEKLFF.